Listed below are T cell receptor beta chains from one sample, sequenced in a study of CD8 T cells in Susac syndrome. TCRdb analysed the immunoSEQ multiplex PCR reads with MiXCR anew, one entry per CDR3 protein. Found here are about 300,000 distinct CDR3 sequences, about 85% of them singletons; the top ten hold about 0.11%. The sample was CD8+ T cells from PBMCs. The receptors shown here come from a human donor with multiple sclerosis. The CDR3 runs from the conserved cysteine through the conserved F or W. D genes are given only for firm matches. Size values are once, few and many counts, or a class for expanded clones, and some rows have none.

NA	NA	TRBJ2-7	TRBV4-1	TGCGCCAGCAGCCAAGAGACAGGACCGTACTACGAGCAGTACTTC	CASSQETGPYYEQYF
NA	NA	TRBJ2-1	TRBV5-4	TGTGCCAGCAGCCGGTGGGTGGAATGGAGCTCCTACAATGAGCAGTTCTTC	CASSRWVEWSSYNEQFF
TRBD2	NA	TRBJ2-1	TRBV2	TGTGCCAGCCCTAGCGGGAGGGCGGAGAATGAGCAGTTCTTC	CASPSGRAENEQFF
TRBD2	NA	TRBJ2-7	TRBV14	TGTGCCAGCAGCCAAGAAGGGAGGGGTGGAGACTACGAGCAGTACTTC	CASSQEGRGGDYEQYF
NA	NA	TRBJ2-3	TRBV28	TGTGCCAGCAGTGACGGGACACCCCACGTTTGGGCAGATACGCAGTATTTT	CASSDGTPHVWADTQYF
NA	NA	TRBJ2-4	TRBV15	TGTGCCACCAGCAGAGGTGACTCAGCCAAAAACATTCAGTACTTC	CATSRGDSAKNIQYF
TRBD2	NA	TRBJ2-1	TRBV30	TGTGCCTGGAGTGGGCTAGCGGGAGTAGATGAGCAGTTCTTC	CAWSGLAGVDEQFF
NA	NA	TRBJ1-1	TRBV28	TGTGCCAGCAGTTTAGTTCCACAGGGAACTGAAGCTTTCTTT	CASSLVPQGTEAFF
NA	once	TRBJ1-4	TRBV30	TGTGCCTGGAGGACAGGAGAGGAAAAACTGTTTTTT	CAWRTGEEKLFF
NA	NA	TRBJ1-1	TRBV7-9	TGTGCCAGCAGCTTTGTGAACACTGAAGCTTTCTTT	CASSFVNTEAFF
NA	NA	TRBJ2-2	TRBV12-3/TRBV12-4	TGTGCCAGCAGTTTAACGGACACCGGGGAGCTGTTTTTT	CASSLTDTGELFF
TRBD1	NA	TRBJ1-5	TRBV5-6	TGTGCCAGCAGCTTGGGGGACAGGGGTCCCAATCAGCCCCAGCATTTT	CASSLGDRGPNQPQHF
TRBD2	few	TRBJ2-3	TRBV3-1	TGTGCCAGCAGCCGATTAGCGGGAGTCGCAGATACGCAGTATTTT	CASSRLAGVADTQYF
TRBD1	NA	TRBJ2-1	TRBV28	TGTGCCACCGAGACCCCGGGACAGGGTATTGGCCCCACCACGAATGAGCAGTTCTTC	CATETPGQGIGPTTNEQFF
NA	NA	TRBJ1-2	TRBV25-1	TGTGCCAGCGCCTCTAGCGGCAGCGCCTATGGCTACACCTTC	CASASSGSAYGYTF
NA	NA	TRBJ1-6	TRBV27	TGTGCCAGCAGTAGAGAGGGCGCTAATTCACCCCTCCACTTT	CASSREGANSPLHF
NA	once	TRBJ2-1	TRBV27	TGTGCCAGCACCCTAGGTACTAGCCCCTACAATGAGCAGTTCTTC	CASTLGTSPYNEQFF
TRBD1	few	TRBJ2-7	TRBV28	TGTGCCGCATCCAGGGGGTACGAGCAGTACTTC	CAASRGYEQYF
NA	NA	TRBJ2-2	TRBV7-9	TGTGCCAGCAGCCACCCGAGCGGGGAGCTGTTTTTT	CASSHPSGELFF
TRBD1	NA	TRBJ2-5	TRBV9	TGTGCCAGCAGCCCCTTGGGACAGGGAAAAACCCAGTACTTC	CASSPLGQGKTQYF
NA	NA	TRBJ2-2	TRBV4-1	TGCGCCAGCAGCCAACCAGGGGTGGCCGGGGAGCTGTTTTTT	CASSQPGVAGELFF
NA	NA	TRBJ1-1	TRBV9	TGTGCCAGCAGCACGGGACAACTGAACACTGAAGCTTTCTTT	CASSTGQLNTEAFF
TRBD2	NA	TRBJ2-2	TRBV9	TGTGCCAGCAGCGTAAAAAGCGGGGGCAGGTGGGAGCTGTTTTTT	CASSVKSGGRWELFF
TRBD1	NA	TRBJ1-2	TRBV6-6	TGTGCCAGCAGTACTAACAGGGGCCCCGGCTATGGCTACACCTTC	CASSTNRGPGYGYTF
NA	NA	TRBJ2-3	TRBV28	TGTGCCAGCAGTTTAGTTACCACAGATACGCAGTATTTT	CASSLVTTDTQYF
NA	NA	TRBJ2-6	TRBV27	TGTGCCAGCGGGGGAGCCTCTGGGGCCAACGTCCTGACTTTC	CASGGASGANVLTF
NA	once	TRBJ2-7	TRBV3-1	TGTGCCAGCAGCCAAGATAACTTCTACGAGCAGTACTTC	CASSQDNFYEQYF